The 27 T cell receptor beta chains below were found in one sample sequenced in a study of shared clonotypes between healthy human individuals. Clones were sequenced by immunoSEQ multiplex PCR, and TCRdb holds only the in-frame ones, with some missing. There are under 2.5 million clones in the sample; 85% to 95% occur only once, and 0.3% to 0.4% lies in the top ten. The sample was naive CD4+ T cells from PBMCs. Subset specified: CD45RA+ positively selected. All receptors come from a man between 18 and 29 years old in good health. Some clones in this sample may be carry-over from other donors' samples.

The rearrangement uses TRBV7-9 and TRBJ1-4; D is ambiguous. The germline gives CDR1 SEHNR, CDR2 FQNEAQ (reference sequence). Trimming left V 5 bases short and J 5 bases short, with 9 bases between. The CDR3 contains 13 residues. The CDR3 loop reads CASSPGSNEKLFF. The DNA for the CDR3 is TGTGCCAGCAGCCCAGGCTCAAATGAAAAACTGTTTTTT.

The rearrangement uses TRBV10-3 and TRBJ1-1; TRBD1 is a possible D gene (6 bases). Trimming cost V 3 bases and J 8 bases, with 13 bases left between them. The CDR3 runs 13 residues. Germline V gives CDR1 ENHRY, CDR2 SYGVKD. CDR3 bases: TGTGCCATCAGTGATGTAGGTGGGACAGAAGCTTTCTTT. Residues: CAISDVGGTEAFF.

This clone came up once. DNA for the CDR3: TGTGCCAGCAGCGCGACTAGCGGGAGGACTCAAGAGACCCAGTACTTC. Translated: CASSATSGRTQETQYF. The gene calls are TRBV9 and TRBJ2-5; TRBD2 aligns across 13 bases. After removal of 3 bases from V and 2 bases from J, the junction contained 4 bases not matched to a gene. The germline CDR1 and CDR2 sequences are SGDLS and YYNGEE. This CDR3 comprises 16 residues.

The chain uses TRBV25-1 and TRBJ2-5; D is unclear. The germline V gene has CDR1 MGHDK and CDR2 SYGVNS. The CDR3 contains 13 residues. With 1 base removed from V and 3 bases from J, the gap between germline ends came to 6 bases. In nucleotides, the CDR3 is TGTGCCAGCAGTGAATCATCGAAAGAGACCCAGTACTTC. Its protein is CASSESSKETQYF.

The chain is built from TRBV4-2 and TRBJ2-1; 14 bases agree with TRBD2. The V gene end was trimmed by 4 bases and the J gene end by 8 bases; junction bases not matched to a gene: 4. The CDR3 spans 15 residues. Per germline, CDR1 LGHNA and CDR2 YNFKEQ. CDR3 protein: CASSLGLAGAHEQFF. For the CDR3, the DNA is TGTGCCAGCAGCCTGGGACTAGCGGGGGCCCATGAGCAGTTCTTC.

V usage is TRBV27 and J usage is TRBJ1-5, with a possible D match to TRBD1 (6 bases). Trimming cost V 5 bases and J 5 bases, with 25 bases left between them. The CDR3 has 18 residues. Germline V gene lookup returns CDR1 MNHEY and CDR2 SMNVEV (reference sequence). The CDR3 coding sequence is TGTGCCAGCAGTCCGACCCCCACAGGGCAAAGGGGCCATCAGCCCCAGCATTTT. Translated: CASSPTPTGQRGHQPQHF.

V is TRBV18 and J is TRBJ1-1, with D maybe TRBD1 (5 bases). The CDR3 is 15 amino acids. Deletions cut 5 bases from V and 0 bases from J, with 13 bases between. Germline V gene lookup returns CDR1 KGHSH and CDR2 LQKENI. DNA of the CDR3: TGTGCCAGCTCAGCGGGGGGACCTTTGAACACTGAAGCTTTCTTT. Translated: CASSAGGPLNTEAFF.

The chain is built from TRBV28 and TRBJ1-4; maybe TRBD1 (5 bases). Per the germline V gene, CDR1 is MDHEN and CDR2 is SYDVKM. Trimming shortened V by 1 base and J by 8 bases, and 14 bases separated the two germline ends. The CDR3 is 15 amino acids. CDR3 sequence (DNA): TGTGCCAGCAGTTTATTCAGAGTGGGGGGGGAAAAACTGTTTTTT. Amino acids: CASSLFRVGGEKLFF.

In DNA form, the CDR3 reads TGTGCCAGCAGCTTGGCCGGGACAAGGAACTGGGATACGCAGTATTTT. Amino acids: CASSLAGTRNWDTQYF. The rearrangement links TRBV7-3 to TRBJ2-3; TRBD1 might be the D (6 bases). The V end was cut by 3 bases, the J end by 6 bases, with 19 bases between. CDR3 length equals 16 residues. Germline-derived CDR1 and CDR2 are SGHTA and FQGTGA.

The rearrangement uses TRBV11-2 and TRBJ2-7; no clear D. CDR1 is SGHAT, CDR2 FQNNGV, per germline. This CDR3 is 14 amino acids long. The V end was cut by 2 bases, the J end by 5 bases, with 13 bases between. For the CDR3, the DNA is TGTGCCAGCAGCTTAAGCAGGCTCGGACACGAGCAGTACTTC. Translation: CASSLSRLGHEQYF.

The chain recombines TRBV6-1 with TRBJ1-4; 7 bases match TRBD1. The V segment lost 3 bases and the J segment 5 bases; nucleotides outside the gene matches: 6. The CDR3 contains 15 residues. The germline CDR1 and CDR2 sequences are MNHNS and SASEGT. The CDR3 sequence: CASSDVGTANEKLFF. In DNA, the CDR3 is TGTGCCAGCAGTGATGTAGGGACAGCAAATGAAAAACTGTTTTTT.

J is TRBJ2-5 and V is TRBV2; 7 bases are a match to TRBD2. Germline V CDR1 and CDR2: SNHLY, FYNNEI. The CDR3 covers 13 residues. Losses at the gene ends were 8 bases for V and 4 bases for J; bases not matched to a gene: 7. CDR3 in DNA: TGTGCCAGCTTGGGCGGGAGAGGAGAGACCCAGTACTTC. This codes for CASLGGRGETQYF.

The chain recombines TRBV7-2 with TRBJ2-2; 9 nucleotides line up with TRBD1. The CDR3 extends over 16 amino acids. Losses at the gene ends were 5 bases for V and 5 bases for J; bases not matched to a gene: 9. Germline lookup yields CDR1 SGHTA and CDR2 FQGNSA. Here the CDR3 DNA reads TGTGCCAGCAGCCCGACCGGGACAGGGCGGACCGGGGAGCTGTTTTTT. This gives the protein CASSPTGTGRTGELFF.

The gene calls are TRBV7-7 and TRBJ2-2; D is tentatively TRBD1 or TRBD2 (5 bases each). The CDR3 totals 16 residues. V was trimmed by 5 bases and J by 5 bases, leaving 18 bases between them. Germline loops: CDR1 SSHAT, CDR2 FNYEAQ (reference sequence). The CDR3 loop reads CASSPRPRGKTGELFF. CDR3 nucleotides: TGTGCCAGCAGCCCCCGTCCGAGGGGCAAAACCGGGGAGCTGTTTTTT.

This rearrangement joins TRBV7-2 to TRBJ2-3, with a weak D call TRBD2 (5 bases). This CDR3 contains 14 residues. V was cut by 2 bases and J by 4 bases, with 10 bases left in between. CDR1 and CDR2 from the germline V gene are SGHTA and FQGNSA. Here the CDR3 DNA reads TGTGCCAGCAGCTTAAGGGAGTCCGCAGATACGCAGTATTTT. It specifies CASSLRESADTQYF.

The chain has TRBV10-2 and TRBJ2-1; 7 bases map to TRBD2. With V trimmed by 5 bases and J by 0 bases, 4 bases remained unmatched. Germline CDR1 WSHSY, CDR2 SAAADI. The CDR3 is made up of 15 amino acids. The CDR3, as DNA: TGCGCCAGCAGTCCTAGCGGCGCCTCCTACAATGAGCAGTTCTTC. Protein sequence: CASSPSGASYNEQFF.

The sample holds one count of this clone. The V call is TRBV10-3, the J call TRBJ2-1, with a weak D call TRBD2 (6 bases). The CDR3 has 15 residues. Germline V lookup: CDR1 ENHRY, CDR2 SYGVKD. Trimming cost V 0 bases and J 9 bases, with 15 bases left between them. The CDR3 DNA reads as TGTGCCATCAGTGAGTCGGCTAGCGTTTCCGGTGAGCAGTTCTTC. This encodes CAISESASVSGEQFF.

This clone appeared a few times. The chain recombines TRBV7-3 with TRBJ1-5, with no clear D. This CDR3 is 13 amino acids long. V dropped 2 bases and J dropped 8 bases, with 10 bases sitting between them. The germline CDR1 and CDR2 sequences are SGHTA and FQGTGA. The DNA for the CDR3 is TGTGCCAGCAGCTTACGGCCAACAGAGCCCCAGCATTTT. Translation: CASSLRPTEPQHF.

CDR3: CASTPDRNYGYTF. The DNA of the CDR3 is TGTGCCAGCACTCCGGACAGGAACTATGGCTACACCTTC. The chain recombines TRBV6-1 with TRBJ1-2; 7 bases match TRBD1. CDR3 size: 13 residues. The ends lost 7 bases at V and 2 bases at J; junction bases unmatched: 4. The germline gives CDR1 MNHNS, CDR2 SASEGT.

CDR3 DNA: TGCGCCAGCAGCCATCCCCCCGGAGTGACCGGGGAGCTGTTTTTT. As protein: CASSHPPGVTGELFF. V usage is TRBV4-1 and J usage is TRBJ2-2; D remains ambiguous. The length of the CDR3 is 15 residues. The germline CDR1 and CDR2 sequences are MGHRA and YSYEKL. Trimming took 3 bases from V and 5 from J, leaving 13 bases between them.

In its sample, this clone was seen a few times. V gene TRBV2 combines with J gene TRBJ1-2, with unresolved D. The length of the CDR3 is 13 residues. V lost 1 base, J lost 7 bases, and 10 bases lay in between. Germline V CDR1 and CDR2: SNHLY, FYNNEI. This chain's CDR3 is CASSEGGRGGYTF. CDR3 in DNA: TGTGCCAGCAGTGAAGGCGGACGGGGTGGCTACACCTTC. The whole variable domain, filled in from reference TRBV2 and TRBJ1-2, reads EPEVTQTPSHQVTQMGQEVILRCVPISNHLYFYWYRQILGQKVEFLVSFYNNEISEKSEIFDDQFSVERPDGSNFTLKIRSTKLEDSAMYFCASSEGGRGGYTFGSGTRLTVV.

This clone was observed once. The V gene is TRBV28, the J gene TRBJ2-3, with TRBD1 as a possible D gene (5 bases). This CDR3 comprises 15 residues. The V end lost 2 bases, the J end lost 0 bases, and 9 bases lay between the germline ends. Germline lookup yields CDR1 MDHEN and CDR2 SYDVKM. CDR3 region: CASSLTGASTDTQYF. The CDR3 DNA reads as TGTGCCAGCAGTTTAACAGGAGCGAGCACAGATACGCAGTATTTT. Based on the CDR3 plus reference TRBV28 and TRBJ2-3, the full variable domain is DVKVTQSSRYLVKRTGEKVFLECVQDMDHENMFWYRQDPGLGLRLIYFSYDVKMKEKGDIPEGYSVSREKKERFSLILESASTNQTSMYLCASSLTGASTDTQYFGPGTRLTVL.

The J gene is TRBJ2-4, the V gene TRBV2; D might be TRBD1 or TRBD2, each matching 5 bases. The germline V gene encodes CDR1 SNHLY and CDR2 FYNNEI. The V gene lost 9 bases and the J gene lost 16 bases, with 19 bases spanning the gap. The CDR3 runs to 11 residues. The CDR3 loop is CASTGTASQYF. DNA of the CDR3: TGTGCCAGTACCGGGACGGCCTCGCAATACTTC.

This chain uses TRBV21-1 with TRBJ1-2; TRBD1, the D gene given by the table, was not confirmed from the DNA. TRBV21-1 is classified as a pseudogene. The CDR3 totals 20 residues. This CDR3 is CASTETGPTPEPVPIYGYTF. The CDR3 DNA reads TGTGCCAGCACCGAGACAGGGCCAACCCCAGAACCCGTTCCGATCTATGGCTACACCTTC.

This rearrangement joins TRBV7-8 to TRBJ2-7; TRBD1 matches 9 bases. Trimming took 0 bases from V and 5 from J; bases not matched to a gene: 8. Germline lookup yields CDR1 SGHVS and CDR2 FQNEAQ. The CDR3 length is 16 residues. CDR3 region: CASSLALGTGINEQYF. The CDR3 DNA follows: TGTGCCAGCAGCTTAGCGCTAGGGACAGGGATCAACGAGCAGTACTTC. Combining the CDR3 with reference TRBV7-8 and TRBJ2-7 gives the whole variable domain GAGVSQSPRYKVAKRGQDVALRCDPISGHVSLFWYQQALGQGPEFLTYFQNEAQLDKSGLPSDRFFAERPEGSVSTLKIQRTQQEDSAVYLCASSLALGTGINEQYFGPGTRLTVT.

Remarks on this clone: The same CDR3 is also encoded by other DNA sequences in this sample. The chain joins TRBV11-2 to TRBJ2-1, with 15 bases identical to TRBD2. The CDR3 extends over 14 amino acids. The germline V gene has CDR1 SGHAT and CDR2 FQNNGV. V was pared by 6 bases and J by 6 bases, with 0 bases of the junction left unmatched. Here the CDR3 reads CASRGLAGGNEQFF. The CDR3, as DNA: TGTGCCAGCAGGGGACTAGCGGGAGGCAATGAGCAGTTCTTC.

V gene TRBV7-5 combines with J gene TRBJ2-5; the table's D call of TRBD2 was not tested on the DNA. TRBV7-5 is classified as a pseudogene. This CDR3 comprises 19 residues. CDR3 residues: CARSLGGPGQRENQETQYF. The CDR3 coding sequence is TGTGCCAGAAGCTTAGGGGGGCCCGGTCAGCGGGAGAACCAAGAGACCCAGTACTTC.